This T cell receptor beta chain comes out of a study of blood T cell repertoires in COVID-19. For the study at large: T cells, B-cell-depleted T cells, or PBMCs provided the cDNA or gDNA that served as material.

In the original workflow: Amplifying reference gene primers gave estimates of nucleated cell counts. The repertoire was sequenced with immunoSEQ multiplex PCR; TCRdb's copy has only in-frame clones and lacks some. The DNA gave D and trimming, while V, J and clone size come from that table. This sample has around 250,000 clones, with over 70% found just once. Participant ages covered about 18 to 95 years across 25 or so US areas. The study assigned cohorts using participant-reported clinical history. The CDR3 is 16 amino acids. The J segment lost 6 bases and the V segment lost 4 bases, leaving 12 bases of the junction unmatched.

The rearrangement uses TRBV5-3 and TRBJ1-5; 8 nucleotides match TRBD1. TRBV5-3 is an open reading frame, and its role is uncertain. Sequencing used PBMCs or T cells enriched from blood (not recorded which). The receptor was isolated from a woman aged 40 to 50 who had been exposed to COVID-19. This CDR3 is CARSPRRTGFGQPQHF. The CDR3, as DNA: TGTGCCAGAAGCCCACGTCGGACAGGGTTTGGTCAGCCCCAGCATTTT.